The next 10 T cell receptor beta chains were all read from a single sample in a study of blood T cell repertoires in COVID-19. Generated by immunoSEQ multiplex PCR, the TCRdb table keeps only in-frame clones and is missing some. This sample has some 44,000 clones, with about nine tenths found just once. The specimen sequenced was peripheral blood. The origin of the receptors is a human donor in a cohort sampled during active COVID-19.

The chain is built from TRBV7-9 and TRBJ1-5; D remains ambiguous. The CDR3 runs 15 residues. Per the germline V gene, CDR1 is SEHNR and CDR2 is FQNEAQ (reference sequence). Trimming left V 2 bases short and J 1 base short, with 9 bases between. Written as DNA, the CDR3 is TGTGCCAGCAGCTTAATGGGAGGGAGCAATCAGCCCCAGCATTTT. Translated, it gives CASSLMGGSNQPQHF. Full variable domain (missing parts from reference TRBV7-9 and TRBJ1-5): DTGVSQNPRHKITKRGQNVTFRCDPISEHNRLYWYRQTLGQGPEFLTYFQNEAQLEKSRLLSDRFSAERPKGSFSTLEIQRTEQGDSAMYLCASSLMGGSNQPQHFGDGTRLSIL.

The gene calls are TRBV2 and TRBJ2-5, with 10 positions matching TRBD1. Germline V gene data show CDR1 as SNHLY and CDR2 as FYNNEI. The CDR3 spans 15 residues. J lost 4 bases, V lost 6 bases, and 8 bases had no gene match. The CDR3 bases are TGTGCCAGCAGCTCCCCAGGACAGGGGGGAGAGACCCAGTACTTC. Translating gives CASSSPGQGGETQYF.

This chain's CDR3 is CASSPGQLSYSGNTIYF. As DNA, the CDR3 is TGCGCCAGCAGCCCCGGACAGCTTTCTTACTCTGGAAACACCATATATTTT. The V gene is TRBV4-3, the J gene TRBJ1-3; D is possibly TRBD1 (6 bases). The CDR3 runs 17 residues. Germline V gives CDR1 LGHNA, CDR2 YSLEER. Deletions cut 4 bases from V and 0 bases from J, with 16 bases between.

The sample holds one count of this clone. The chain combines TRBV7-2 with TRBJ2-7; possible D gene TRBD2, 6 bases. CDR1 is SGHTA, CDR2 FQGNSA, per germline. CDR3 size: 15 residues. V was clipped by 5 bases and J by 3 bases, with 17 bases between them. The CDR3 is CASSPQWGGGYEQYF. The CDR3 DNA reads TGTGCCAGCAGCCCCCAATGGGGAGGCGGCTACGAGCAGTACTTC. Filled out from reference TRBV7-2 and TRBJ2-7, the complete variable domain reads GAGVSQSPSNKVTEKGKDVELRCDPISGHTALYWYRQSLGQGLEFLIYFQGNSAPDKSGLPSDRFSAERTGGSVSTLTIQRTQQEDSAVYLCASSPQWGGGYEQYFGPGTRLTVT.

J is TRBJ2-7 and V is TRBV6-5; 10 nucleotides match TRBD1. With V trimmed by 10 bases and J by 4 bases, 10 bases remained unmatched. The germline V gene has CDR1 MNHEY and CDR2 SVGAGI. This CDR3 spans 14 amino acids. In DNA form, the CDR3 reads TGTGCCATACCCCGGGACAGGGGCCCTTACGAGCAGTACTTC. Amino acids: CAIPRDRGPYEQYF.

The rearrangement links TRBV18 to TRBJ2-5, with 9 bases aligning to TRBD1. Germline V gives CDR1 KGHSH, CDR2 LQKENI. V lost 2 bases and J lost 9; bases outside the gene matches: 10. The CDR3 spans 15 residues. The DNA of the CDR3 is TGTGCCAGCTCACCAAGGGTACAGGGGGCGCTTTCCCAGTACTTC. Translating gives CASSPRVQGALSQYF. The full variable domain, its missing parts supplied by reference TRBV18 and TRBJ2-5, is NAGVMQNPRHLVRRRGQEARLRCSPMKGHSHVYWYRQLPEEGLKFMVYLQKENIIDESGMPKERFSAEFPKEGPSILRIQQVVRGDSAAYFCASSPRVQGALSQYFGPGTRLLVL.

The chain couples TRBV27 to TRBJ2-3; the D gene is possibly TRBD1 (5 bases). Germline assignment: CDR1 MNHEY and CDR2 SMNVEV (reference sequence). The CDR3 has 18 residues. V lost 4 bases and J 3 bases, leaving 23 bases between the germline ends. CDR3 nucleotides: TGTGCCAGCAGTTCCGGCTCTCAGGGCCCGTTAAGAACAGATACGCAGTATTTT. It translates to CASSSGSQGPLRTDTQYF.

The chain links TRBV7-9 to TRBJ2-5; TRBD2 aligns across 9 bases. Germline V CDR1 and CDR2: SEHNR, FQNEAQ (reference sequence). Trimming removed 5 bases from V and 5 bases from J; junction bases left unmatched: 12. This CDR3 is built from 16 residues. CDR3 coding DNA: TGTGCCAGCAGCCCCGCCCTCGGGACTAGCTGGGAGACCCAGTACTTC. This gives the protein CASSPALGTSWETQYF.

This clone was picked up a small number of times. The rearrangement links TRBV6-5 to TRBJ1-1, with D maybe TRBD1 (5 bases). CDR1 is MNHEY, CDR2 SVGAGI, per germline. The V end lost 7 bases, the J end lost 4 bases, and 13 bases lay between the germline ends. This CDR3 is 13 amino acids long. The chain's CDR3 is CASIPPGGTEAFF. CDR3 sequence (DNA): TGTGCCAGCATCCCCCCCGGGGGCACTGAAGCTTTCTTT.

V usage is TRBV5-1 and J usage is TRBJ2-7, with 7 positions matching TRBD1. This CDR3 contains 15 residues. J was trimmed by 3 bases and V by 2 bases; bases with no gene match: 8. Per the germline V gene, CDR1 is SGHRS and CDR2 is YFSETQ. The CDR3 coding sequence is TGCGCCAGCAGCTTACTGGACAGGACAAGCTACGAGCAGTACTTC. Amino acid sequence: CASSLLDRTSYEQYF.